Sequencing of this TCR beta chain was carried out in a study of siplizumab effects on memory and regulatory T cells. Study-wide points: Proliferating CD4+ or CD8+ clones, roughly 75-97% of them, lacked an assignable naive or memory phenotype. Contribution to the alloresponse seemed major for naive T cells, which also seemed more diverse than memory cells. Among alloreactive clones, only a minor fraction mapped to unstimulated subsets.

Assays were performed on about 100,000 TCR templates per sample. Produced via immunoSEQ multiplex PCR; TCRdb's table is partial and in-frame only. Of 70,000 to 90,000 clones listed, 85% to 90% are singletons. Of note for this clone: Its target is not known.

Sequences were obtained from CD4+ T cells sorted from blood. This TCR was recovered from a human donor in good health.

DNA for the CDR3: TGTGCCAGCAGCAGTAACCCGTATGGCTACACCTTC. Translation: CASSSNPYGYTF. The J gene is TRBJ1-2, the V gene TRBV5-4; D ambiguous. V was clipped by 4 bases and J by 5 bases, with 9 bases between them. CDR1 is SGHNT and CDR2 is YYREEE in the germline V gene (reference sequence). The CDR3 totals 12 residues. Filled out from reference TRBV5-4 and TRBJ1-2, the complete variable domain reads ETGVTQSPTHLIKTRGQQVTLRCSSQSGHNTVSWYQQALGQGPQFIFQYYREEENGRGNFPPRFSGLQFPNYSSELNVNALELDDSALYLCASSSNPYGYTFGSGTRLTVV.